This TCR beta chain originates from a study of blood T cell repertoires in COVID-19. Study information: Whether acute or convalescent, the COVID-19 samples came from the United States, Italy and Spain. The cDNA or gDNA used as material had been derived from T cells, B-cell-depleted T cells, or PBMCs.

Germline values: CDR1 MNHEY, CDR2 SVGEGT. Trimming stripped 2 bases from V and 7 bases from J, with 12 bases between. The CDR3 spans 14 residues. During active infection, Seattle patients enrolled and were then monitored through disease. Under the authors' procedure: Reference gene primer amplification gave estimated nucleated cell counts. Clones were read by immunoSEQ multiplex PCR, and TCRdb kept only the in-frame ones, dropping some. From that table come the V and J calls and clone size; the DNA was used to work out D and trimming. This table has fewer than 200,000 clones, about 88% appearing once.

This receptor was obtained from a woman of 80 years or more with COVID-19, enrolled during active disease. This chain links TRBV6-2 or TRBV6-3 with TRBJ1-5; D is perhaps TRBD1 (5 bases). What was sequenced was peripheral blood. The CDR3 region is CASSYLGGGQPQHF. The CDR3, as DNA: TGTGCCAGCAGTTACCTCGGGGGAGGGCAGCCCCAGCATTTT.